This T cell receptor beta chain was sequenced during a study of T cell changes during pregnancy in multiple sclerosis. Repertoires were generated with immunoSEQ multiplex PCR, while TCRdb's copy carries only in-frame clones and drops some. The top ten clones hold about 3.8% of a sample with more than 55,000 clones, 91% of them seen once. The CDR3 runs to 16 residues. V lost 5 bases, J lost 3 bases, and 9 bases stayed unmatched. Germline loops: CDR1 SGDLS, CDR2 YYNGEE. The TCR originated in a female donor in good health, enrolled as a control in a pregnancy study. V is TRBV9 and J is TRBJ2-2; 8 bases line up with TRBD1. This sample comprised peripheral blood, obtained after pregnancy. The CDR3 loop is CASRASGGIDTGELFF. The CDR3 DNA reads as TGTGCCAGCAGAGCCTCAGGGGGCATAGACACCGGGGAGCTGTTTTTT.